These 10 T cell receptor beta chains originate from one sample sequenced in a study of cytomegalovirus exposure and HLA in healthy donors. Profiling relied on immunoSEQ multiplex PCR, and the TCRdb table lists in-frame clones only, not all of them. The sample carries roughly 150,000 clones, around 85% recorded once. Material for sequencing was PBMCs. Source of these receptors: a woman in her 30s in good health and CMV-seronegative.

Here the CDR3 reads CASSTQGNTEAFF. The CDR3, as DNA: TGTGCCAGCAGCACACAGGGCAACACTGAAGCTTTCTTT. The rearrangement uses TRBV6-6 and TRBJ1-1; possibly TRBD1 for D (6 bases). The V gene lost 6 bases and the J gene lost 2 bases, with 10 bases spanning the gap. The CDR3 runs to 13 residues. CDR1 and CDR2 from the germline V gene are MNHNY and SVGAGI (reference sequence).

The chain employs TRBV2 and TRBJ1-5; TRBD1 matches at 8 bases. The CDR3 length is 17 residues. The germline CDR1 and CDR2 sequences are SNHLY and FYNNEI. Trimming at V came to 2 bases and at J to 5 bases, leaving 11 bases not matched to a gene. CDR3 sequence reads: CASSEYGSAGGDQPQHF. The CDR3 nucleotides read TGTGCCAGCAGTGAATATGGTTCGGCAGGGGGCGATCAGCCCCAGCATTTT.

V is TRBV2 and J is TRBJ2-1; D remains unclear. The V gene lost 6 bases and the J gene lost 6 bases, with 9 bases spanning the gap. The CDR3 runs 12 residues. Germline loops: CDR1 SNHLY, CDR2 FYNNEI. In DNA form, the CDR3 reads TGTGCCAGCAGGGGCCAGACCAATGAGCAGTTCTTC. It codes for CASRGQTNEQFF.

This chain links TRBV2 with TRBJ2-2, with 9 nucleotides matching TRBD1. Losses at the gene ends were 5 bases for V and 4 bases for J; bases not matched to a gene: 8. In germline, CDR1 is SNHLY, CDR2 FYNNEI. The CDR3 length is 16 residues. The CDR3 region has the DNA TGTGCCAGCAGTCCACAGGGGGCGCAGGGCACCGGGGAGCTGTTTTTT. The encoded protein is CASSPQGAQGTGELFF.

The chain couples TRBV28 to TRBJ2-5; D is unclear. The V gene lost 6 bases and the J gene lost 3 bases, with 11 bases spanning the gap. This CDR3 contains 13 residues. The germline V gene has CDR1 MDHEN and CDR2 SYDVKM. This CDR3 reads CASSHAGEETQYF. In DNA, the CDR3 is TGTGCCAGCAGCCACGCTGGTGAAGAGACCCAGTACTTC.

The chain links TRBV6-6 to TRBJ1-2; D remains unclear. The germline V gene encodes CDR1 MNHNY and CDR2 SVGAGI (reference sequence). This CDR3 has 15 residues. Trimming stripped 0 bases from V and 4 bases from J, with 12 bases between. Here the CDR3 DNA reads TGTGCCAGCAGTTACTCCGACACGGGTGGCTATGGCTACACCTTC. It translates to CASSYSDTGGYGYTF.

The V call is TRBV4-2, the J call TRBJ1-5, with 8 nucleotides matching TRBD1. V lost 4 bases and J lost 6; bases outside the gene matches: 11. Germline V gene data show CDR1 as LGHNA and CDR2 as YNFKEQ. The CDR3 loop spans 16 amino acids. In DNA, the CDR3 is TGTGCCAGCAGCCCAGAAAAAGGACAGGGCACTCAGCCCCAGCATTTT. It encodes CASSPEKGQGTQPQHF.

The J gene is TRBJ1-1, the V gene TRBV7-3, with D maybe TRBD1 (5 bases). Per the germline V gene, CDR1 is SGHTA and CDR2 is FQGTGA. V was shortened by 1 base and J by 5 bases, with 11 bases between the two germline ends. The CDR3 is 14 amino acids. The CDR3 DNA follows: TGTGCCAGCAGCTTAAGGGGGGGAAGGACTGAAGCTTTCTTT. Translation gives CASSLRGGRTEAFF.

V is TRBV27 and J is TRBJ1-5; 8 positions match TRBD1. Germline CDR1 MNHEY, CDR2 SMNVEV (reference sequence). V lost 2 bases and J lost 7; bases outside the gene matches: 13. This CDR3 region has 17 residues. The CDR3 coding sequence is TGTGCCAGCAGTTTAACCCCGGGAAGGCAGGGGGCGCAGCCCCAGCATTTT. This translates into CASSLTPGRQGAQPQHF.

Comments on this clone: Different DNA sequences within this sample yield the same CDR3. The CDR3 nucleotides read TGCGCCAGCAGCCAAGCTAGCGGGGACTACGAGCAGTACTTC. It is translated as CASSQASGDYEQYF. The chain employs TRBV4-3 and TRBJ2-7; 9 nucleotides line up with TRBD2. The length of the CDR3 is 14 residues. The germline V gene encodes CDR1 LGHNA and CDR2 YSLEER. V lost 1 base, J lost 3 bases, and 1 base stayed unmatched.